This TCR beta chain was recovered during a study of blood T cell repertoires in COVID-19. Turning to the study itself: Researchers got acute and convalescent COVID-19 samples from the United States, Italy and Spain. The analysed material was cDNA or gDNA that came from T cells, B-cell-depleted T cells, or PBMCs.

CDR1 is SEHNR, CDR2 FQNEAQ, per germline (reference sequence). V was pared by 1 base and J by 1 base, with 6 bases of the junction left unmatched. This CDR3 is built from 17 residues. Authors' analysis steps: Reference gene primer amplification in the assay estimated nucleated cell counts. Sequencing used immunoSEQ multiplex PCR; TCRdb keeps in-frame clones, though not all of them. The V and J calls and clone size come from that table; D and trimming were worked out from the DNA. The sample shows over 70,000 clones, more than 80% of them seen only once. Sequencing was carried out using peripheral blood. This TCR came from a man older than 75 with acute or convalescent COVID-19. This chain joins TRBV7-9 and TRBJ2-3; 9 bases fit TRBD2. The CDR3 spells CASSLGGSGGRTDTQYF. CDR3 DNA sequence: TGTGCCAGCAGCTTAGGAGGCAGCGGGGGGCGCACAGATACGCAGTATTTT.